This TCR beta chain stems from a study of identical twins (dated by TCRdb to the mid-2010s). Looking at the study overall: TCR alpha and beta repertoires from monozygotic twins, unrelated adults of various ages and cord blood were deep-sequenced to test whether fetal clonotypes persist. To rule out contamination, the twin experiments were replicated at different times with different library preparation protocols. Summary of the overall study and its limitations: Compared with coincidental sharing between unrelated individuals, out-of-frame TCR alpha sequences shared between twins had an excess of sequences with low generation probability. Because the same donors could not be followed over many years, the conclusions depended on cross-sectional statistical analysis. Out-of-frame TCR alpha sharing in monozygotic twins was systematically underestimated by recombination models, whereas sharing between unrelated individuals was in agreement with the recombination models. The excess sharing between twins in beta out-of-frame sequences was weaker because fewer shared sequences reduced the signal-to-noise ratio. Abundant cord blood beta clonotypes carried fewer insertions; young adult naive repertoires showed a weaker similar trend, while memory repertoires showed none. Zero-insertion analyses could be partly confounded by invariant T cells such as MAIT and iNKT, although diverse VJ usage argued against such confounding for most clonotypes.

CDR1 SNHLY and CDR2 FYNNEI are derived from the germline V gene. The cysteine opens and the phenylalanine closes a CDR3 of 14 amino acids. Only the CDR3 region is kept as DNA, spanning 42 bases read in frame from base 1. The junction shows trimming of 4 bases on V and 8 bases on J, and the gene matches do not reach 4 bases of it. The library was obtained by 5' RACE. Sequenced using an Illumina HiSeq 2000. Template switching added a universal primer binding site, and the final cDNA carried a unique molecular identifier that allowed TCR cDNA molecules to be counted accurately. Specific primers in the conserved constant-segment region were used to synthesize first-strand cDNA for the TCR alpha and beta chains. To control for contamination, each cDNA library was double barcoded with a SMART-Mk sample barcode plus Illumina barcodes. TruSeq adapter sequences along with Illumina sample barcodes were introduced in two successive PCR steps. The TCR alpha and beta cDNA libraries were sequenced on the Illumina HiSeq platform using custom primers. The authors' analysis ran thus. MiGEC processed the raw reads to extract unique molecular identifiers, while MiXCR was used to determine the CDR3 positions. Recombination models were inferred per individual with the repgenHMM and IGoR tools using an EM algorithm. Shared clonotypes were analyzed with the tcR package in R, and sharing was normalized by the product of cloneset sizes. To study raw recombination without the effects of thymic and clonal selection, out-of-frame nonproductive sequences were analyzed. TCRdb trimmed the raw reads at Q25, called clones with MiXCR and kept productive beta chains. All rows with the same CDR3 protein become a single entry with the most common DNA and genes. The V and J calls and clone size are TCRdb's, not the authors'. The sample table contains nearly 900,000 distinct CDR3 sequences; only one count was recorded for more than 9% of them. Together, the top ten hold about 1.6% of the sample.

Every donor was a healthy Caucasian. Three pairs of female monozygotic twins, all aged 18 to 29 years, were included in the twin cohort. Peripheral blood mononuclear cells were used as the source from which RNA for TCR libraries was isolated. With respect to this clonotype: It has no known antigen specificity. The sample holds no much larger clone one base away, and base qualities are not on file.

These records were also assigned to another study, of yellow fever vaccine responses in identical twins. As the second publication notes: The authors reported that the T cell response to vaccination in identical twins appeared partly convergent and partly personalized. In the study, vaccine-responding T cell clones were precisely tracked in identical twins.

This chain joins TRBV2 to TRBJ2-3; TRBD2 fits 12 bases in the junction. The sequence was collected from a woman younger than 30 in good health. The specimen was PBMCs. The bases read TGTGCCAGCAGTGTGGGACTAGCGGGTTTTACGCAGTATTTT. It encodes CASSVGLAGFTQYF.